The rows below give T cell receptor beta chains drawn from one sample of a study of blood T cell repertoires in COVID-19. Produced via immunoSEQ multiplex PCR; TCRdb's table is partial and in-frame only. The sample shows 65,000 to 90,000 clones, 85% to 90% of them seen only once. The specimen sequenced was peripheral blood. The receptor set was obtained from a man older than 75 with acute or convalescent COVID-19. The CDR3 runs from the conserved cysteine through the conserved F or W. The D gene is left open where the match is weak. Some rows mark clone size as missing; the rest say once, few, many or name a class of expanded clone.

d_gene: .
j_gene: TRBJ2-2
abundance: .
v_gene: TRBV21-1
CDR3nt: TGTGCCAGCAGCAAAGAAAGGACTAGCGGTGCGAACACCGGGGAGCTGTTTTTT
CDR3aa: CASSKERTSGANTGELFF

d_gene: .
j_gene: TRBJ1-5
abundance: .
v_gene: TRBV21-1
CDR3nt: TGTGCCAGCAGCCCCAGTCCCCAGGGGGAATACCCGACCCACAATCAGCCCCAGCATTTT
CDR3aa: CASSPSPQGEYPTHNQPQHF

d_gene: TRBD1
j_gene: TRBJ1-4
abundance: .
v_gene: TRBV2
CDR3nt: TGTGCCAGCAGTCGACAGGGAGTAGGTAATGAAAAACTGTTTTTT
CDR3aa: CASSRQGVGNEKLFF

d_gene: TRBD1
j_gene: TRBJ1-2
abundance: .
v_gene: TRBV2
CDR3nt: TGTGCCAGGGGGACAGGCAACTATGGCTACACCTTC
CDR3aa: CARGTGNYGYTF

d_gene: .
j_gene: TRBJ1-1
abundance: .
v_gene: TRBV5-1
CDR3nt: TGCGCCAGCAGCTTGGCCTTAGGGGCGAACACTGAAGCTTTCTTT
CDR3aa: CASSLALGANTEAFF

d_gene: TRBD2
j_gene: TRBJ2-2
abundance: .
v_gene: TRBV24-1
CDR3nt: TGTGCCACCAGTGATTCAGAGGGACTAGCGGGGGGCCACGGGGAGCTGTTTTTT
CDR3aa: CATSDSEGLAGGHGELFF

d_gene: TRBD1
j_gene: TRBJ2-7
abundance: .
v_gene: TRBV10-3
CDR3nt: TGTGCCATCAGGGATTCAGGGGGCAAGTCCTACGAGCAGTACTTC
CDR3aa: CAIRDSGGKSYEQYF

d_gene: .
j_gene: TRBJ1-3
abundance: .
v_gene: TRBV7-2
CDR3nt: TGTGCCAGCAGCTTATCGGCGGGGGGAAACACCATATATTTT
CDR3aa: CASSLSAGGNTIYF

d_gene: .
j_gene: TRBJ1-5
abundance: .
v_gene: TRBV12-5
CDR3nt: TGTGCTAGTGGTTCTGAGAAGGGGGGGAGGCCCCAGCATTTT
CDR3aa: CASGSEKGGRPQHF

d_gene: TRBD1
j_gene: TRBJ1-1
abundance: .
v_gene: TRBV6-5
CDR3nt: TGTGCCGGCAGAACAGGGGAAAACACTGAAGCTTTCTTT
CDR3aa: CAGRTGENTEAFF

d_gene: .
j_gene: TRBJ2-1
abundance: .
v_gene: TRBV27
CDR3nt: TGTGCCAGCAAAGGGGCCGGCAATGAGCAGTTCTTC
CDR3aa: CASKGAGNEQFF

d_gene: TRBD1
j_gene: TRBJ1-2
abundance: once
v_gene: TRBV24-1
CDR3nt: TGTGCCACCAGTGCCTCTACAGGGGGAGGCTATGGCTACACCTTC
CDR3aa: CATSASTGGGYGYTF